This is a list of T cell receptor beta chains from one sample in a study of blood T cell repertoires in COVID-19. Libraries were prepared by immunoSEQ multiplex PCR; TCRdb keeps only in-frame clonotypes and omits some of them. The data show approximately 90,000 clones, with approximately 75% seen just once and approximately 14% held by the top ten. What was sequenced was peripheral blood. These receptors all come from a woman of 80 years or more with acute or convalescent COVID-19. The CDR3 runs from the conserved cysteine through the conserved F or W. D genes are given only for firm matches. The size field is filled for only some rows; it gives once, few, many or a size class.

TRBD1	.	TRBV9	TRBJ1-4	CASSYGTASREKLFF	TGTGCCAGCAGCTATGGGACAGCGTCAAGGGAAAAACTGTTTTTT
.	.	TRBV6-5	TRBJ1-2	CASSYTPRLRGYTF	TGTGCCAGCAGTTATACCCCCCGGTTGAGGGGCTACACCTTC
TRBD1	.	TRBV4-3	TRBJ2-5	CASSPRDRVYQETQYF	TGCGCCAGCAGCCCCCGGGACAGGGTGTACCAAGAGACCCAGTACTTC
.	.	TRBV18	TRBJ1-2	CASSPGQAGDYGYTF	TGTGCCAGCTCACCAGGACAAGCAGGCGACTATGGCTACACCTTC
.	once	TRBV30	TRBJ2-7	CAWKRPGNSYEQYF	TGTGCCTGGAAGAGGCCGGGAAACTCCTACGAGCAGTACTTC
TRBD2	.	TRBV6-4	TRBJ2-1	CASSTLRLAGADLYNEQFF	TGTGCCAGCAGTACCCTACGACTAGCGGGGGCAGACCTTTACAATGAGCAGTTCTTC
.	once	TRBV24-1	TRBJ2-1	CATSGRGSDEQFF	TGTGCCACCAGTGGGAGAGGCTCGGATGAGCAGTTCTTC
TRBD1	.	TRBV3-1/TRBV3-2	TRBJ1-1	CASSPSDRALEAFF	TGTGCCAGCAGCCCCTCGGACAGGGCATTGGAAGCTTTCTTT
TRBD1	.	TRBV20-1	TRBJ2-7	CSASGTGIYEQYF	TGCAGTGCTAGTGGGACAGGGATATACGAGCAGTACTTC
.	few	TRBV4-2	TRBJ1-2	CASSLTPANYGYTF	TGTGCCAGCAGTCTGACACCCGCTAACTATGGCTACACCTTC
.	once	TRBV7-9	TRBJ2-5	CASSPLDGRETQYF	TGTGCCAGCAGCCCTCTCGATGGGAGAGAGACCCAGTACTTC
.	.	TRBV25-1	TRBJ2-5	CASSATGSQETQYF	TGTGCCAGCAGTGCTACAGGGTCTCAAGAGACCCAGTACTTC
.	once	TRBV6-1	TRBJ2-3	CASSEEVWSPLTDTQYF	TGTGCCAGCAGTGAAGAGGTTTGGAGCCCCCTCACAGATACGCAGTATTTT
.	.	TRBV6-1	TRBJ1-2	CASRTRFYGYTF	TGTGCCAGCAGAACCAGATTTTATGGCTACACCTTC
.	once	TRBV21-1	TRBJ1-2	CASSKALCDRGDGDYGYTF	TGTGCCAGCAGCAAAGCGCTTTGTGACAGGGGTGATGGAGACTATGGCTACACCTTC
.	few	TRBV6-2/TRBV6-3	TRBJ1-2	CASSTDDPTVNFYGYTF	TGTGCCAGCAGTACAGACGATCCGACAGTGAATTTTTATGGCTACACCTTC
TRBD1	.	TRBV30	TRBJ1-1	CAWNPGQGTMEAFF	TGTGCCTGGAATCCGGGACAGGGGACGATGGAAGCTTTCTTT